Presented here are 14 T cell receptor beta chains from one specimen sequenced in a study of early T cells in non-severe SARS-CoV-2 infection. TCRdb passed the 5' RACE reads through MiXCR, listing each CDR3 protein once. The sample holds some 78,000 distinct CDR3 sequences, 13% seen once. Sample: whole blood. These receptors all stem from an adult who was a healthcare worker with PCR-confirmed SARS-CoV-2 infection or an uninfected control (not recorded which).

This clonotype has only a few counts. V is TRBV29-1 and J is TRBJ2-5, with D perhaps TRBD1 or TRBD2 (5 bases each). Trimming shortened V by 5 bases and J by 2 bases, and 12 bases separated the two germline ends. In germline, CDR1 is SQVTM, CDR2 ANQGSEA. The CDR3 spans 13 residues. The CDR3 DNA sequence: TGCAGCGTTCTGGGGGATTCTCAAGAGACCCAGTACTTC. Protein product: CSVLGDSQETQYF.

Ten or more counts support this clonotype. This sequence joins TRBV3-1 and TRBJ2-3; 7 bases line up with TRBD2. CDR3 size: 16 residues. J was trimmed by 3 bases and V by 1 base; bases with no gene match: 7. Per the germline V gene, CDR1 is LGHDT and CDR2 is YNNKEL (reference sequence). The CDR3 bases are TGTGCCAGCAGCCAAGGAAGGCGGGAGTTTACAGATACGCAGTATTTT. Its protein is CASSQGRREFTDTQYF.

CDR3 amino acids: CASSLREYTGELFF. The CDR3, as DNA: TGCGCCAGCAGCTTGCGGGAGTACACCGGGGAGCTGTTTTTT. V usage is TRBV5-1 and J usage is TRBJ2-2, with D perhaps matching TRBD2 (6 bases). V was trimmed by 1 base and J by 3 bases, leaving 7 bases between them. This CDR3 has 14 residues. Germline-derived CDR1 and CDR2 are SGHRS and YFSETQ.

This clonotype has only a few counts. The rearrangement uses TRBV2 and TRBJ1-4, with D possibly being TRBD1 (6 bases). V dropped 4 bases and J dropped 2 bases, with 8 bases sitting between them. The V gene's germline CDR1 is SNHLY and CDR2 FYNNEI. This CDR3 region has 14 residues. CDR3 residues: CASSGTVTNEKLFF. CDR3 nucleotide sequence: TGTGCCAGCAGTGGGACAGTCACTAATGAAAAACTGTTTTTT.

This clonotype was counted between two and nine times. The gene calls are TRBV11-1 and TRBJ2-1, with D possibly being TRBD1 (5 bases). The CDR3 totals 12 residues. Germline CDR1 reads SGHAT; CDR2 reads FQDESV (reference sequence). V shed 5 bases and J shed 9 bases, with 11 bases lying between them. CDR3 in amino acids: CASSQGVTEQFF. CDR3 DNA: TGTGCCAGCAGCCAAGGGGTCACTGAGCAGTTCTTC.

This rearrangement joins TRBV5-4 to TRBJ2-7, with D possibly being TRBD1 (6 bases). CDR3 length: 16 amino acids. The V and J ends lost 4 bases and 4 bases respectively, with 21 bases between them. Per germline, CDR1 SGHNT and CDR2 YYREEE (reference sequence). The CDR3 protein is CASSTWTAAREYEQYF. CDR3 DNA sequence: TGTGCCAGCAGCACCTGGACAGCCGCGAGGGAATACGAGCAGTACTTC. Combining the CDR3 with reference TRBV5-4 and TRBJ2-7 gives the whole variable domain ETGVTQSPTHLIKTRGQQVTLRCSSQSGHNTVSWYQQALGQGPQFIFQYYREEENGRGNFPPRFSGLQFPNYSSELNVNALELDDSALYLCASSTWTAAREYEQYFGPGTRLTVT.

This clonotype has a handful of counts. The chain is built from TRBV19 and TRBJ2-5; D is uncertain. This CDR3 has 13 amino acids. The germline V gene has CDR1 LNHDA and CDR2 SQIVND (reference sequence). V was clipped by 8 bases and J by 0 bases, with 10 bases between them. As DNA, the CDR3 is TGTGCCAGTGGCCCGACGGACCAAGAGACCCAGTACTTC. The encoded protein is CASGPTDQETQYF.

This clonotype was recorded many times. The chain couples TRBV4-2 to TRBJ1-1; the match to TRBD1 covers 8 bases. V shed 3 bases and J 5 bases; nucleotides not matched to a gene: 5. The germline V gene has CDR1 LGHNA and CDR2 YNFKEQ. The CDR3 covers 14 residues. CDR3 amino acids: CASSHQGAPTEAFF. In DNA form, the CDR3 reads TGTGCCAGCAGCCATCAGGGGGCGCCGACTGAAGCTTTCTTT.

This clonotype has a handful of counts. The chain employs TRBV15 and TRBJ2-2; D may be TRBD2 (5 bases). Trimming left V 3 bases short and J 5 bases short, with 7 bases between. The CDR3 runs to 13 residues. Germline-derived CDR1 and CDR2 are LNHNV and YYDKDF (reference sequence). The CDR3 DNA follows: TGTGCCACCAGCAGGGGCGGGACCGGGGAGCTGTTTTTT. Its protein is CATSRGGTGELFF. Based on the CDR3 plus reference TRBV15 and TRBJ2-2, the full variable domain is DAMVIQNPRYQVTQFGKPVTLSCSQTLNHNVMYWYQQKSSQAPKLLFHYYDKDFNNEADTPDNFQSRRPNTSFCFLDIRSPGLGDTAMYLCATSRGGTGELFFGEGSRLTVL.

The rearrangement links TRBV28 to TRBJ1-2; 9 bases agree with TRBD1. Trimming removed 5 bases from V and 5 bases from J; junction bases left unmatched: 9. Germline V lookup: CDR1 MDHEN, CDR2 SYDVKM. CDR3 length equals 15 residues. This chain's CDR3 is CASSATGGVGYGYTF. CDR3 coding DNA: TGTGCCAGCAGTGCGACAGGGGGAGTTGGGTATGGCTACACCTTC.

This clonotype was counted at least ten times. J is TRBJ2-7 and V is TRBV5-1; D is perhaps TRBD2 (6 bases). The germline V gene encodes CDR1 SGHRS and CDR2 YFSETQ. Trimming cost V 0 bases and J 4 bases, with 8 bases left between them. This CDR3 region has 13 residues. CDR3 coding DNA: TGCGCCAGCAGCTTGGAGGGGAGGTACGAGCAGTACTTC. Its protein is CASSLEGRYEQYF.

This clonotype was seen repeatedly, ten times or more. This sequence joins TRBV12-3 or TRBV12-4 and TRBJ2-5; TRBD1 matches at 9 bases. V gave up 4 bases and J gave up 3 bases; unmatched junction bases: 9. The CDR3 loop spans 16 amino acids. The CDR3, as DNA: TGTGCCAGCAGTTCCTTGACAGGGGGGGGTGAAGAGACCCAGTACTTC. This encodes CASSSLTGGGEETQYF.

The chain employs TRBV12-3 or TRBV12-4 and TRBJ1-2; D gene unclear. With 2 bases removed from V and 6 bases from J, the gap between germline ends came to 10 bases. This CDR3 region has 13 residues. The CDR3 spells CASSLTALDGYTF. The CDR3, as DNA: TGTGCCAGCAGTTTAACTGCCCTTGATGGCTACACCTTC.

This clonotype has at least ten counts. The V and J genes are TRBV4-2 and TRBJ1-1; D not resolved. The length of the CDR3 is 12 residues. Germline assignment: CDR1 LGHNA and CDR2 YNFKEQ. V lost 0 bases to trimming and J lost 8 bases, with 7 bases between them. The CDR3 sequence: CASSQDGREAFF. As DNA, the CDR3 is TGTGCCAGCAGCCAAGACGGCAGGGAAGCTTTCTTT.